Below are 31 T cell receptor beta chains sequenced from a single sample in a study of blood T cell repertoires in COVID-19. Produced via immunoSEQ multiplex PCR; TCRdb's table is partial and in-frame only. The sample includes about 310,000 clones, about 87% of them seen just once. The sample taken for sequencing was PBMCs or T cells enriched from blood (not recorded which). These receptors were taken from a woman aged 18-29 years who had recovered from COVID-19.

V usage is TRBV28 and J usage is TRBJ2-7; a possible D gene is TRBD2 (5 bases). V was cut by 5 bases and J by 6 bases, with 20 bases left in between. The V gene's germline CDR1 is MDHEN and CDR2 SYDVKM. This CDR3 has 15 amino acids. DNA for the CDR3: TGTGCCAGCAGTATTCGCCTGGGAGAATCGTCCGAGCAGTACTTC. It codes for CASSIRLGESSEQYF.

The rearrangement joins TRBV5-6 to TRBJ1-2; D ambiguous. Trimming took off 4 bases at V and 3 bases at J, with 10 bases between the two ends. Germline V CDR1 and CDR2: SGHDT, YYEEEE. CDR3 size: 13 residues. The CDR3 spells CASSRNMDYGYTF. The CDR3 nucleotides read TGTGCCAGCAGCCGTAACATGGACTATGGCTACACCTTC. Full variable domain (remainder filled in from reference TRBV5-6 and TRBJ1-2): DAGVTQSPTHLIKTRGQQVTLRCSPKSGHDTVSWYQQALGQGPQFIFQYYEEEERQRGNFPDRFSGHQFPNYSSELNVNALLLGDSALYLCASSRNMDYGYTFGSGTRLTVV.

This clone has at least ten counts. This rearrangement joins TRBV12-3 or TRBV12-4 to TRBJ1-5, with D unclear. The V gene lost 8 bases and the J gene lost 6 bases, with 11 bases spanning the gap. This CDR3 has 12 residues. CDR3 coding DNA: TGTGCCAGCCGTCTCAACTTTCAGCCCCAGCATTTT. This sequence encodes CASRLNFQPQHF.

The rearrangement joins TRBV18 to TRBJ2-7; D may be TRBD1 (5 bases). Germline-derived CDR1 and CDR2 are KGHSH and LQKENI. CDR3 length: 13 residues. Deletions cut 1 base from V and 4 bases from J, with 8 bases between. CDR3 in amino acids: CASSPRQKYEQYF. CDR3 sequence (DNA): TGTGCCAGCTCACCACGACAGAAATACGAGCAGTACTTC. The full variable domain, in which reference TRBV18 and TRBJ2-7 provide the parts outside the CDR3, is NAGVMQNPRHLVRRRGQEARLRCSPMKGHSHVYWYRQLPEEGLKFMVYLQKENIIDESGMPKERFSAEFPKEGPSILRIQQVVRGDSAAYFCASSPRQKYEQYFGPGTRLTVT.

In DNA form, the CDR3 reads TGTGCCAGCAGGCGGGACAGGGGAACAGATACGCAGTATTTT. It specifies CASRRDRGTDTQYF. The genes are TRBV6-4 and TRBJ2-3, with 10 bases lining up with TRBD1. V dropped 6 bases and J dropped 3; count of bases not matched to a gene: 3. The CDR3 consists of 14 residues. Germline CDR1 and CDR2: MRHNA and SNTAGT.

This clone was detected once. This chain joins TRBV5-6 and TRBJ1-1, with D possibly being TRBD1 (5 bases). The CDR3 consists of 15 residues. CDR1 SGHDT and CDR2 YYEEEE come from the germline V gene. V dropped 0 bases and J dropped 7 bases, with 16 bases sitting between them. The DNA for the CDR3 is TGTGCCAGCAGCTTGGGGGGGGACCCCGCCTTTGAAGCTTTCTTT. Translating gives CASSLGGDPAFEAFF. The full variable domain, with the rest looked up from reference TRBV5-6 and TRBJ1-1, is DAGVTQSPTHLIKTRGQQVTLRCSPKSGHDTVSWYQQALGQGPQFIFQYYEEEERQRGNFPDRFSGHQFPNYSSELNVNALLLGDSALYLCASSLGGDPAFEAFFGQGTRLTVV.

The rearrangement links TRBV4-2 to TRBJ1-3, with 11 positions matching TRBD1. V lost 2 bases, J lost 1 base, and 4 bases stayed unmatched. CDR3 length: 17 amino acids. Germline lookup yields CDR1 LGHNA and CDR2 YNFKEQ. The CDR3 sequence: CASSQSDRGLSGNTIYF. The CDR3 DNA follows: TGTGCCAGCAGCCAATCGGACAGGGGGCTTTCTGGAAACACCATATATTTT.

The chain uses TRBV20-1 and TRBJ2-1, with 7 bases fitting TRBD2. V shed 3 bases, J shed 2 bases, and the junction held 7 bases outside the gene matches. Germline V gene sequence: CDR1 DFQATT, CDR2 SNEGSKA (reference sequence). This CDR3 has 15 amino acids. CDR3 in amino acids: CSASEAGRTYNEQFF. As DNA, the CDR3 is TGCAGTGCTAGTGAAGCGGGGCGAACCTACAATGAGCAGTTCTTC.

This clone was counted only a few times. The gene calls are TRBV16 and TRBJ1-2; 7 bases fit TRBD1. Germline trimming cut 2 bases from V and 1 base from J; bases unmatched to any gene: 4. This CDR3 is 15 amino acids long. Germline V gene data show CDR1 as KGHSY and CDR2 as FQNENV. CDR3 DNA sequence: TGTGCCAGCAGCCAACTGACAGGGAGTAACTATGGCTACACCTTC. It codes for CASSQLTGSNYGYTF.

The V and J genes are TRBV20-1 and TRBJ2-7; D unclear. CDR1 and CDR2 from the germline V gene are DFQATT and SNEGSKA (reference sequence). This CDR3 is 11 amino acids long. Between the trimmed V and J ends, which lost 3 bases and 3 bases, there was a span of 6 bases. CDR3 sequence reads: CSASGLYEQYF. As DNA, the CDR3 is TGCAGTGCTAGTGGGCTCTACGAGCAGTACTTC.

This CDR3 reads CASSVTGGFNEQYF. CDR3 coding DNA: TGTGCCAGTAGTGTGACAGGGGGCTTCAACGAGCAGTACTTC. The chain uses TRBV19 and TRBJ2-7, with 10 positions matching TRBD1. This CDR3 spans 14 amino acids. The germline V gene has CDR1 LNHDA and CDR2 SQIVND (reference sequence). With V trimmed by 5 bases and J by 5 bases, 6 bases remained unmatched.

This chain uses TRBV5-6 with TRBJ1-5; 9 bases are shared with TRBD1. Trimming cost V 4 bases and J 9 bases; bases outside gene matches: 8. The CDR3 contains 14 residues. Germline CDR1 reads SGHDT; CDR2 reads YYEEEE. The CDR3, as DNA: TGTGCCAGCAGCATTGGGACAGGGAGGAGGCCCCAGCATTTT. Translated, it gives CASSIGTGRRPQHF.

The chain recombines TRBV20-1 with TRBJ1-1; tentatively, D is TRBD1 (5 bases). V dropped 3 bases and J dropped 5 bases, with 13 bases sitting between them. Germline V CDR1 and CDR2: DFQATT, SNEGSKA (reference sequence). This CDR3 has 13 residues. The CDR3 spells CSASLRGLTEAFF. In DNA, the CDR3 is TGCAGTGCTAGTTTGCGGGGGTTGACTGAAGCTTTCTTT.

J is TRBJ1-2 and V is TRBV19, with TRBD1 as a possible D gene (6 bases). Germline CDR1 LNHDA, CDR2 SQIVND (reference sequence). Trimming pared 7 bases from V and 6 bases from J, leaving 18 bases between. This CDR3 contains 14 residues. CDR3 protein: CASTVRGQRDGYTF. The CDR3 DNA follows: TGTGCCAGTACAGTCCGCGGACAGAGGGATGGCTACACCTTC.

The CDR3 spells CASSFNPLAGQETQYF. The DNA for the CDR3 is TGTGCCAGCAGCTTTAACCCACTAGCGGGACAAGAGACCCAGTACTTC. V gene TRBV7-7 combines with J gene TRBJ2-5; 10 nucleotides agree with TRBD2. This CDR3 has 16 residues. The V and J ends lost 3 bases and 2 bases, in that order; junction bases with no gene match: 6. CDR1 and CDR2 from the germline V gene are SSHAT and FNYEAQ (reference sequence).

The CDR3 DNA sequence: TGTGCCAGCCGTTTGATCTCGGCAGGGCAAGTCTACGAGCAGTACTTC. Protein sequence: CASRLISAGQVYEQYF. V gene TRBV5-6 combines with J gene TRBJ2-7, with D maybe TRBD1 (5 bases). The CDR3 contains 16 residues. Trimming took off 7 bases at V and 3 bases at J, with 23 bases between the two ends. CDR1 SGHDT and CDR2 YYEEEE come from the germline V gene.

CDR3 protein: CAWSVPGQSLGYTF. The CDR3 coding sequence is TGTGCCTGGAGTGTTCCCGGACAGAGTCTTGGCTACACCTTC. This chain uses TRBV30 with TRBJ1-2; D is possibly TRBD1 (6 bases). Trimming took 0 bases from V and 7 from J, leaving 15 bases between them. Germline CDR1 is GTSNPN and CDR2 is SVGIG (reference sequence). This CDR3 has 14 residues.

This chain connects TRBV7-3 to TRBJ1-2, with 11 positions matching TRBD1. The germline V gene has CDR1 SGHTA and CDR2 FQGTGA. With 0 bases clipped from V and 0 bases from J, the junction kept 3 bases outside the gene matches. The CDR3 sequence is 17 residues long. The CDR3 DNA follows: TGTGCCAGCAGCTTAACGGGACAGGGGGAAACTAACTATGGCTACACCTTC. Translated, it gives CASSLTGQGETNYGYTF.

The chain employs TRBV12-3 or TRBV12-4 and TRBJ1-2; TRBD1 matches at 9 bases. The CDR3 sequence is 13 residues long. Losses at the gene ends were 6 bases for V and 7 bases for J; bases not matched to a gene: 6. CDR3: CASSTGGGSGYTF. In DNA, the CDR3 is TGTGCCAGCAGCACAGGGGGCGGGTCTGGCTACACCTTC.

The genes are TRBV7-3 and TRBJ2-5, with D possibly being TRBD2 (5 bases). The V and J ends lost 4 bases and 0 bases respectively, with 9 bases between them. Per germline, CDR1 SGHTA and CDR2 FQGTGA. There are 14 residues in the CDR3. The CDR3, as DNA: TGTGCCAGCAGCTCGACTAACAACCAAGAGACCCAGTACTTC. Protein product: CASSSTNNQETQYF.

The rearrangement uses TRBV4-3 and TRBJ1-3; D gene uncertain. Germline V gives CDR1 LGHNA, CDR2 YSLEER. The CDR3 loop spans 18 amino acids. Trimming shortened V by 1 base and J by 0 bases, and 16 bases separated the two germline ends. The chain's CDR3 is CASSQGRLLSSSGNTIYF. DNA for the CDR3: TGCGCCAGCAGCCAAGGGCGGCTACTATCAAGCTCTGGAAACACCATATATTTT.

V is TRBV6-1 and J is TRBJ2-2; D is possibly TRBD1 (5 bases). Trimming shortened V by 3 bases and J by 6 bases, and 17 bases separated the two germline ends. This CDR3 has 16 residues. From germline, CDR1 is MNHNS and CDR2 SASEGT. The CDR3 DNA follows: TGTGCCAGCAGTGAGATGGCAGGGCACGTCGCCGGGGAGCTGTTTTTT. Residues: CASSEMAGHVAGELFF.

V gene TRBV10-3 combines with J gene TRBJ1-5; maybe TRBD1 (6 bases). Germline assignment: CDR1 ENHRY and CDR2 SYGVKD. Trimming cost V 6 bases and J 3 bases, with 18 bases left between them. CDR3 length: 16 residues. The CDR3 is CAISRTPQGNNQPQHF. CDR3 nucleotide sequence: TGTGCCATCAGCCGGACGCCCCAGGGGAACAATCAGCCCCAGCATTTT.

This rearrangement joins TRBV5-1 to TRBJ1-6; no clear D gene. CDR3 length equals 14 residues. Per germline, CDR1 SGHRS and CDR2 YFSETQ. The ends were cut back, 4 bases at V and 8 bases at J, with 13 bases in the middle. The CDR3 loop reads CASSHRRRDSPLHF. The CDR3 DNA sequence: TGCGCCAGCAGCCACAGACGGAGGGATTCACCCCTCCACTTT.

V is TRBV4-2 and J is TRBJ1-5; 7 nucleotides agree with TRBD1. The length of the CDR3 is 16 residues. The V gene's germline CDR1 is LGHNA and CDR2 YNFKEQ. J was trimmed by 4 bases and V by 0 bases; bases with no gene match: 6. CDR3 loop: CASSQEVTTGNQPQHF. The DNA of the CDR3 is TGTGCCAGCAGCCAAGAGGTGACGACAGGGAATCAGCCCCAGCATTTT.

This clone has more than one count but fewer than ten. This chain links TRBV2 with TRBJ2-5; D is ambiguous. Per the germline V gene, CDR1 is SNHLY and CDR2 is FYNNEI. V was trimmed by 7 bases and J by 5 bases, leaving 5 bases between them. This CDR3 is built from 10 residues. CDR3 DNA: TGTGCCAGCATAGCCGAGACCCAGTACTTC. Protein: CASIAETQYF.

V and J are TRBV28 and TRBJ1-2; tentatively, D is TRBD1 (6 bases). There are 15 residues in the CDR3. V was cut by 6 bases and J by 3 bases, with 17 bases left in between. Germline CDR1 and CDR2: MDHEN and SYDVKM. The chain's CDR3 is CASRRTGTSDYGYTF. The DNA for the CDR3 is TGTGCCAGCAGGCGTACCGGGACATCCGACTATGGCTACACCTTC.

The table lists this clone with a few counts. The chain uses TRBV6-5 and TRBJ2-1, with a tentative D call TRBD1 (5 bases). The CDR3 consists of 14 residues. The germline V and J ends were trimmed by 8 bases and 4 bases, with 15 bases remaining between them. In germline, CDR1 is MNHEY, CDR2 SVGAGI. CDR3 coding DNA: TGTGCCAGCGCGGTCAGGGAATCGTACAATGAGCAGTTCTTC. Its translation is CASAVRESYNEQFF.

In DNA form, the CDR3 reads TGTGCCATCAGGTCTAGAAACACCATATATTTT. This translates into CAIRSRNTIYF. This sequence joins TRBV10-3 and TRBJ1-3; the D is unclear. Per the germline V gene, CDR1 is ENHRY and CDR2 is SYGVKD. The length of the CDR3 is 11 residues. V dropped 6 bases and J dropped 5 bases, with 5 bases sitting between them.

This chain joins TRBV6-5 and TRBJ1-1; a weak D match, TRBD1 (6 bases). The V end lost 4 bases, the J end lost 3 bases, and 15 bases lay between the germline ends. CDR3 length: 15 residues. Germline V gene sequence: CDR1 MNHEY, CDR2 SVGAGI. CDR3 sequence: CASSLAGVRYTEAFF. CDR3 nucleotide sequence: TGTGCCAGCAGTTTGGCAGGGGTGAGGTACACTGAAGCTTTCTTT.

The rearrangement uses TRBV6-5 and TRBJ2-3, with D possibly matching TRBD2 (5 bases). Looked up from germline, CDR1 is MNHEY and CDR2 is SVGAGI. The V gene lost 2 bases and the J gene lost 14 bases, with 17 bases spanning the gap. The CDR3 extends over 13 amino acids. The DNA of the CDR3 is TGTGCCAGCAGTTACGAGGGTTCTGGCTGGGCGTATTTT. Protein: CASSYEGSGWAYF.